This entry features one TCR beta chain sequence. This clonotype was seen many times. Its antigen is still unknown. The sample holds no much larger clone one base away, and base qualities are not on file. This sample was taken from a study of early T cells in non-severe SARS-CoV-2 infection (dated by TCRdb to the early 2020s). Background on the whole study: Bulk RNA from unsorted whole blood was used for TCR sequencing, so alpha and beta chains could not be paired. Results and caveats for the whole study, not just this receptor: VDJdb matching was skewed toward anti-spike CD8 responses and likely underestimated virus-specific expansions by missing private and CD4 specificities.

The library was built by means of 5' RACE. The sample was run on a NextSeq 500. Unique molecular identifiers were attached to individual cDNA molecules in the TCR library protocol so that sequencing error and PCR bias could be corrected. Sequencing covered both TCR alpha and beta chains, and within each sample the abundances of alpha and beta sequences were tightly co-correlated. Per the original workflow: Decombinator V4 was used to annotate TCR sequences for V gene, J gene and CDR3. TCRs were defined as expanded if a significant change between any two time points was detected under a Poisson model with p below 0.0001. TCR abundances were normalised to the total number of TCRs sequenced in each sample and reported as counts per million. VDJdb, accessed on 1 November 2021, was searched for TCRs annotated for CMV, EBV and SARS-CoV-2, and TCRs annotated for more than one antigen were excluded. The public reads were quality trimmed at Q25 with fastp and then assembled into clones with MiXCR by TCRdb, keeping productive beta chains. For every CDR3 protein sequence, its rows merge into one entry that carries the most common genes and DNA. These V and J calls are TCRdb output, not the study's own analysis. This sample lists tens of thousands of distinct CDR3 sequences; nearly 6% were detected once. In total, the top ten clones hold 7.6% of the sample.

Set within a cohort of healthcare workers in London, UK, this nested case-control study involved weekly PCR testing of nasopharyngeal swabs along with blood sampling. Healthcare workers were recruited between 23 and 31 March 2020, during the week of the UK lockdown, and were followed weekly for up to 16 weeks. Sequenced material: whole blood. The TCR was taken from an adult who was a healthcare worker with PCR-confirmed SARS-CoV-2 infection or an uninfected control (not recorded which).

The CDR3 loop reads CASSEQGGSYNEQFF. The nucleotide sequence is given as TGCGCCAGCAGCGAGCAGGGAGGGTCCTACAATGAGCAGTTCTTC. The chain was built from TRBV5-1 and TRBJ2-1, and 7 junction bases match TRBD2. After removal of 4 bases from V and 1 base from J, the junction retains 5 bases not matched to a gene. The CDR3 goes from the cysteine to the phenylalanine over 15 residues. Only the CDR3 region is kept as DNA, spanning 45 bases read in frame from base 1. CDR1 SGHRS and CDR2 YFSETQ were looked up in the germline V gene. This CDR3, with the reference TRBV5-1 and TRBJ2-1 proteins standing in past its ends, gives the full variable domain KAGVTQTPRYLIKTRGQQVTLSCSPISGHRSVSWYQQTPGQGLQFLFEYFSETQRNKGNFPGRFSGRQFSNSRSEMNVSTLELGDSALYLCASSEQGGSYNEQFFGPGTRLTVL.